Here is one T cell receptor beta chain with its context. Its cognate antigen is unknown. This entry is derived from a study of neoadjuvant anti-PD-1 for oral cavity cancer. Study information: Most patients had three to four biweekly doses of 3 mg/kg nivolumab before resection.

Stage II-IVA oral cavity squamous cell carcinoma was new and untreated by systemic or radiation therapy. Most PBMC samples had 480 ng input DNA in six replicates. Some clones are missing from TCRdb's copy, which holds only in-frame ones; the method was immunoSEQ multiplex PCR. The repertoire has several thousand clones, 72% of them found once; the top ten carry 3%. Study results and caveats: Treg/Th17 ratio rose with pretreatment blood and fell with post-treatment tumor TCRbeta clonality.

CDR1 is SGHTA, CDR2 FQGTGA, per germline. The V and J ends lost 5 bases and 5 bases respectively, with 11 bases between them. The CDR3 totals 13 residues. This clonotype was obtained from a person between 40 and 85 years old with oral cavity squamous cell carcinoma. The chain couples TRBV7-3 to TRBJ2-3; D not resolved. Sequences were derived from PBMCs, sampled before nivolumab (anti-PD-1) treatment. CDR3 sequence reads: CASSLASGDTQYF. CDR3 in DNA: TGTGCCAGCAGCCTCGCTTCCGGAGATACGCAGTATTTT.